The clone carrying this TCR beta chain was found once. The source of the sample is a study of T cell clonotyping in hematopoietic cell transplantation. TCRdb keeps only in-frame clones here, not all; method: immunoSEQ multiplex PCR. The sample contains 65,000 to 80,000 clones, 90% to 96% of which appear only once. CDR1 is SGHDN and CDR2 is FVKESK in the germline V gene. J was trimmed by 1 base and V by 5 bases; bases with no gene match: 7. The CDR3 is 15 residues long. Time point indicated: recipient sample about 28 days before transplant, after cytoreduction. The V gene is TRBV14, the J gene TRBJ1-1; 7 nucleotides line up with TRBD1. This clonotype was obtained from a woman aged 45-65 years with acute myeloid leukemia. Some clones in this sample may be carry-over from other donors' samples. The starting material was peripheral blood mononuclear cells, obtained before stem cell transplant. CDR3 DNA sequence: TGTGCCAGCAGCTTCACGACAGGGCGGAACACTGAAGCTTTCTTT. This gives the protein CASSFTTGRNTEAFF.